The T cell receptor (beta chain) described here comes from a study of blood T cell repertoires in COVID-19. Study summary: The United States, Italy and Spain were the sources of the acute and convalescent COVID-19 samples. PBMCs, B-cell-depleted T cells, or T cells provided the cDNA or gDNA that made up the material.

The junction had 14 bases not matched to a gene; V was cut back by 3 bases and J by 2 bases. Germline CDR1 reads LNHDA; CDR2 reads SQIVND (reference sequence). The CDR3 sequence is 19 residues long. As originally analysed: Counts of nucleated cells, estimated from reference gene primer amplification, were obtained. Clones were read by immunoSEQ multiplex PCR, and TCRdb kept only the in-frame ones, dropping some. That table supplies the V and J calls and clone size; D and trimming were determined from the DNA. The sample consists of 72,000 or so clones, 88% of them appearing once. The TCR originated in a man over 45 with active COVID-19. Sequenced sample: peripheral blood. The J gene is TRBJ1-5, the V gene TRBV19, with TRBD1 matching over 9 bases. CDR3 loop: CASSIAGTGIFYGNQPQHF. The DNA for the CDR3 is TGTGCCAGTAGTATCGCCGGGACAGGGATTTTTTATGGCAATCAGCCCCAGCATTTT.